This TCR beta chain stems from a study of T cells after yellow fever vaccination. Study observations and caveats: There was a small share of clonotypes that showed up in both the CD4 and CD8 compartments.

This CDR3 region has 14 residues. Germline-derived CDR1 and CDR2 are SGHVS and FQNEAQ. V dropped 1 base and J dropped 4 bases, with 8 bases sitting between them. This clonotype appeared a few times. What it binds is not known. TCRdb ran MiXCR on the 5' RACE reads and lists one entry per CDR3 protein. The sample contains 95,000 to 150,000 distinct CDR3 sequences, 7.5% to 10% of which appear only once. The chain employs TRBV7-8 and TRBJ1-5, with no clear D. The receptor's source is a man younger than 35 who received the YFV17D yellow fever vaccine. Sequenced material: CD8+ T cells sorted from PBMCs, taken on the day of the yellow fever booster vaccination. Here the CDR3 DNA reads TGTGCCAGCAGCTTAGGAGTCACGAATCAGCCCCAGCATTTT. It specifies CASSLGVTNQPQHF.